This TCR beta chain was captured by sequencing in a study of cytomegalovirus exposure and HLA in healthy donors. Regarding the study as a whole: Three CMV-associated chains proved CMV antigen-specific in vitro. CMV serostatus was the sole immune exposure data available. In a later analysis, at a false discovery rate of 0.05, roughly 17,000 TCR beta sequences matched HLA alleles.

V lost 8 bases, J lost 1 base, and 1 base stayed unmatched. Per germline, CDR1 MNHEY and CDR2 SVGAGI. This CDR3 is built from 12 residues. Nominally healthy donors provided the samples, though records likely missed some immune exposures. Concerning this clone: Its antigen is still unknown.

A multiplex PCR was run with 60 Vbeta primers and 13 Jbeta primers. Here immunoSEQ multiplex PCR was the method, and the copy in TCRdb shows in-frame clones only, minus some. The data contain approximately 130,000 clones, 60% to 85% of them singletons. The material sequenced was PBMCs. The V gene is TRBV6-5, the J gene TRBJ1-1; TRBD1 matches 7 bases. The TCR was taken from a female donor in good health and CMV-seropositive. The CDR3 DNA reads TGTGCCAGCTACAGGGGGAACACTGAAGCTTTCTTT. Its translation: CASYRGNTEAFF.